This entry features one T cell receptor (beta chain) sequence. Its antigen is currently unknown. Germline CDR1 is SEHNR and CDR2 is FQNEAQ (reference sequence). There are 13 residues in the CDR3. V lost 3 bases and J lost 7, with 10 bases in between. Every patient had mismatch repair deficiency by PCR or immunohistochemistry. Three pembrolizumab responders had their TCRs sequenced. This entry comes from a study of PD-1 blockade in mismatch repair-deficient tumors. Study background: Enrolled 2013-2016, patients had progressing, pretreated mismatch repair-deficient cancers of 12 to 13 types. Points from the study as a whole: Rapid post-treatment expansion, then contraction, generally preceding radiologic response, marked tumor-resident clones.

Assay used: immunoSEQ multiplex PCR; TCRdb lists only in-frame clones, some missing. The repertoire holds 45,000 to 55,000 clones, with 65% to 85% as singletons. The chain employs TRBV7-9 and TRBJ2-1; D is uncertain. The receptor was isolated from an adult with mismatch repair-deficient cancer. Material: peripheral blood, obtained less than 21 weeks after starting pembrolizumab. CDR3: CASSFTEGNEQFF. The CDR3 DNA reads TGTGCCAGCAGCTTTACAGAAGGAAATGAGCAGTTCTTC.